The present T cell receptor (beta chain) was sequenced within a study of cytomegalovirus exposure and HLA in healthy donors. Findings and caveats of the study: Altogether, about 160 TCR beta chains were recorded as cytomegalovirus-associated. Several of the most significant clusters were apparently associated with common viral pathogens in a later analysis.

60 Vbeta and 13 Jbeta primers were used in PCR. How the authors handled the data: About 83 million unique TCR beta chains, 10 million to 14 million shared, were counted in a later analysis. Measured with immunoSEQ multiplex PCR; TCRdb has only the in-frame clones, and not every one. Clone size and V and J calls were adopted from that table, with D and trimming inferred from the DNA. The sample lists more than 90,000 clones; about 75% were seen once. This clone was found a few times. As yet, its antigen is unknown. This TCR was sampled from a man in his forties in good health and CMV-seropositive. The sequenced material came from PBMCs.

As DNA, the CDR3 is TGCGCCAGCAGCCAAGGTCGGCAGGCTTCTAACTATGGCTACACCTTC. Its translation is CASSQGRQASNYGYTF. The chain has TRBV4-3 and TRBJ1-2; D call uncertain. The CDR3 consists of 16 residues. CDR1 and CDR2 from the germline V gene are LGHNA and YSLEER. The V gene lost 1 base and the J gene lost 0 bases, with 12 bases spanning the gap.